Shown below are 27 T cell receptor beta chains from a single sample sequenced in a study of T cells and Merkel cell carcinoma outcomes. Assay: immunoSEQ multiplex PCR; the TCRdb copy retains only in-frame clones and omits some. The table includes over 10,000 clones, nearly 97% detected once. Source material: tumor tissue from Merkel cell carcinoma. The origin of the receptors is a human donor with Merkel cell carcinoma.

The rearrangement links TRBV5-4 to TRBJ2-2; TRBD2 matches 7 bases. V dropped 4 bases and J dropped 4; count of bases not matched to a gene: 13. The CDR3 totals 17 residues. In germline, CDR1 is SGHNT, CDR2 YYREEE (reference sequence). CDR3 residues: CASSPRGGEFGTGELFF. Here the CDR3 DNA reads TGTGCCAGCAGCCCTCGGGGAGGGGAATTTGGCACCGGGGAGCTGTTTTTT.

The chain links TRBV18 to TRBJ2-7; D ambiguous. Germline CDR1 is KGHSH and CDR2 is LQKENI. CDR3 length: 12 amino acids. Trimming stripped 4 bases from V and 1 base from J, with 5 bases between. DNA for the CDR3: TGTGCCAGCTCACAGGAGTCCTACGAGCAGTACTTC. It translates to CASSQESYEQYF. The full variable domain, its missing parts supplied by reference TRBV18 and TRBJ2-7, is NAGVMQNPRHLVRRRGQEARLRCSPMKGHSHVYWYRQLPEEGLKFMVYLQKENIIDESGMPKERFSAEFPKEGPSILRIQQVVRGDSAAYFCASSQESYEQYFGPGTRLTVT.

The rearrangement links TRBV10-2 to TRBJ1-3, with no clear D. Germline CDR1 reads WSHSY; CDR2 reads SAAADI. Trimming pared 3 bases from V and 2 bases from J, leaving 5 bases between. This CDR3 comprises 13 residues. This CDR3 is CASSEGPGNTIYF. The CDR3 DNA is TGCGCCAGCAGTGAAGGGCCTGGAAACACCATATATTTT.

The CDR3 is CATGESPNYGYTF. The CDR3 DNA sequence: TGTGCCACCGGTGAGTCGCCTAACTATGGCTACACCTTC. This sequence joins TRBV15 and TRBJ1-2; D call uncertain. The CDR3 extends over 13 amino acids. The germline V gene has CDR1 LNHNV and CDR2 YYDKDF (reference sequence). V was shortened by 8 bases and J by 0 bases, with 10 bases between the two germline ends.

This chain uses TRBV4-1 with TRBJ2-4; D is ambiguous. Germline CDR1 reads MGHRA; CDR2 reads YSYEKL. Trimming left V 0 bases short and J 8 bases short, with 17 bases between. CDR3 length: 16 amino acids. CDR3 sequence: CASSQDLTSQRYIQYF. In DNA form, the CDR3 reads TGCGCCAGCAGCCAAGATTTGACATCTCAGAGATACATTCAGTACTTC.

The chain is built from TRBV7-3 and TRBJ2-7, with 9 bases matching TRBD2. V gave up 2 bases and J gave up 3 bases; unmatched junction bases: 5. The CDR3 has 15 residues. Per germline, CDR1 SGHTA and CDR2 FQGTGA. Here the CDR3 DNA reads TGTGCCAGCAGCTTAGGGGCGGGAGGGAGCTACGAGCAGTACTTC. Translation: CASSLGAGGSYEQYF.

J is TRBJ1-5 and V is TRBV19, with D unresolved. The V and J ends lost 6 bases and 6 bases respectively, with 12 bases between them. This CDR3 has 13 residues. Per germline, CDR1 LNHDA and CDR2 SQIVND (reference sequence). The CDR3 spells CASRTGWGQPQHF. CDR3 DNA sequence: TGTGCCAGTAGGACCGGGTGGGGTCAGCCCCAGCATTTT.

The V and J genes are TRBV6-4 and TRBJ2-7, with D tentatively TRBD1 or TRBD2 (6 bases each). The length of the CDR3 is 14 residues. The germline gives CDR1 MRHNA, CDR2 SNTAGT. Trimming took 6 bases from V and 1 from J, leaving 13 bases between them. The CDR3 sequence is CASSSAGTSYEQYF. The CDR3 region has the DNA TGTGCCAGCAGCTCGGCGGGGACATCCTACGAGCAGTACTTC.

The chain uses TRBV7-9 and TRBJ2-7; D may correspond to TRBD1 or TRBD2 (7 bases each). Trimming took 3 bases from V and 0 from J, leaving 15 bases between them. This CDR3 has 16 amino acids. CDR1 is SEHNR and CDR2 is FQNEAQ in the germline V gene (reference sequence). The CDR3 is CASSFQTGEGSYEQYF. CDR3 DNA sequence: TGTGCCAGCAGCTTCCAAACAGGGGAGGGCTCCTACGAGCAGTACTTC.

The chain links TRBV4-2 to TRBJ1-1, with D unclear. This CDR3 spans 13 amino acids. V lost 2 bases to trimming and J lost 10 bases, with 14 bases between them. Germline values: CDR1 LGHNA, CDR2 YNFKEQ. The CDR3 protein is CASSQTSKMLAFF. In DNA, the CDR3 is TGTGCCAGCAGCCAAACGTCCAAGATGTTAGCTTTCTTT.

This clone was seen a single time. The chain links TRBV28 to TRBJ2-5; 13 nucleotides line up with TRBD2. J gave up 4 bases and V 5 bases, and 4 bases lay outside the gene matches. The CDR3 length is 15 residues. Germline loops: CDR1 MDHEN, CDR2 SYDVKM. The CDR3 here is CASSTTSGRVETQYF. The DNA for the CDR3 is TGTGCCAGCAGTACTACTAGCGGGAGGGTAGAGACCCAGTACTTC. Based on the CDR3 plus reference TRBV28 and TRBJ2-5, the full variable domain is DVKVTQSSRYLVKRTGEKVFLECVQDMDHENMFWYRQDPGLGLRLIYFSYDVKMKEKGDIPEGYSVSREKKERFSLILESASTNQTSMYLCASSTTSGRVETQYFGPGTRLLVL.

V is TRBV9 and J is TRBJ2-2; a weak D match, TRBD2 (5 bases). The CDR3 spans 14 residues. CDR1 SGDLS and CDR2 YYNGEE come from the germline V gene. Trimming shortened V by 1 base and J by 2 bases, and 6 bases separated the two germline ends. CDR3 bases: TGTGCCAGCAGCGTATCTAGCAACACCGGGGAGCTGTTTTTT. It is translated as CASSVSSNTGELFF.

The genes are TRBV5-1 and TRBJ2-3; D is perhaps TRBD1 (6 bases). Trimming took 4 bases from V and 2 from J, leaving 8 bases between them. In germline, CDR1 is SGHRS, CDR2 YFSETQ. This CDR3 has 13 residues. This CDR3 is CASSNRDTDTQYF. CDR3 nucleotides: TGCGCCAGCAGCAACAGGGACACAGATACGCAGTATTTT.

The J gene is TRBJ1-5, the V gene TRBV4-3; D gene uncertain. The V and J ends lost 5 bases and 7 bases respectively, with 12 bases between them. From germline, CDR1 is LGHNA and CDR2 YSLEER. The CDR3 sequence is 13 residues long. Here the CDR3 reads CASSESMSQPQHF. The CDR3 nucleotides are TGCGCCAGCAGCGAGTCCATGAGCCAGCCCCAGCATTTT.

CDR3 in amino acids: CAWSVALSDTQYF. The CDR3 DNA reads as TGTGCCTGGAGTGTAGCCCTGTCAGATACGCAGTATTTT. The chain carries TRBV30 and TRBJ2-3; D is unresolved. The CDR3 is 13 amino acids. CDR1 is GTSNPN, CDR2 SVGIG, per germline (reference sequence). V lost 0 bases to trimming and J lost 4 bases, with 8 bases between them. The whole variable domain, remainder taken from reference TRBV30 and TRBJ2-3, is SQTIHQWPATLVQPVGSPLSLECTVEGTSNPNLYWYRQAAGRGLQLLFYSVGIGQISSEVPQNLSASRPQDRQFILSSKKLLLSDSGFYLCAWSVALSDTQYFGPGTRLTVL.

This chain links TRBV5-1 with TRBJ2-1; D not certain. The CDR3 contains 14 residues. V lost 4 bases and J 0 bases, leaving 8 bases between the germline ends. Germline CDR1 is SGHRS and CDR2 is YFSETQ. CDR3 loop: CASSGKSSYNEQFF. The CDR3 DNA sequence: TGCGCCAGCAGCGGTAAGAGCTCCTACAATGAGCAGTTCTTC.

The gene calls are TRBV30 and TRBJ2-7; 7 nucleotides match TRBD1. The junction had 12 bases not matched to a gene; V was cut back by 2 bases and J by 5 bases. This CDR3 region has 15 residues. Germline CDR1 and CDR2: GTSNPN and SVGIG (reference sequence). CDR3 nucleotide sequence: TGTGCCTGGAGTTACGCAGGGGGTTCAGTAAACGAGCAGTACTTC. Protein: CAWSYAGGSVNEQYF.

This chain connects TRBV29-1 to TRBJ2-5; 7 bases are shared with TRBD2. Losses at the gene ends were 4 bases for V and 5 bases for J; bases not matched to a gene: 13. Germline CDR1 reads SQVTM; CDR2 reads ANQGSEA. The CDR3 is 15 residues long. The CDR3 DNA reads TGCAGCGTTGGATGGCGGGGGAGGGCCGTCGAGACCCAGTACTTC. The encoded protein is CSVGWRGRAVETQYF.

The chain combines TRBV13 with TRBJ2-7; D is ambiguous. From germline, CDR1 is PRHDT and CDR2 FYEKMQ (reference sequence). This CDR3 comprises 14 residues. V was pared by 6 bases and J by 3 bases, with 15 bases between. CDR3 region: CASRRRSQSYEQYF. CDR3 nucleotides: TGTGCCAGCAGACGCCGGTCACAGAGCTACGAGCAGTACTTC.

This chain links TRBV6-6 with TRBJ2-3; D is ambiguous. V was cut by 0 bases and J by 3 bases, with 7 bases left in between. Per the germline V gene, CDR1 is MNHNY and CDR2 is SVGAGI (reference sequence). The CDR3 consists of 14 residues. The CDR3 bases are TGTGCCAGCAGTTACTCGGTAGATACAGATACGCAGTATTTT. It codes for CASSYSVDTDTQYF.

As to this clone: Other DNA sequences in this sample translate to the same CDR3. The CDR3 loop is CASSLVGSGQETQYF. For the CDR3, the DNA is TGTGCCAGCAGCTTAGTCGGTAGCGGCCAAGAGACCCAGTACTTC. The chain carries TRBV7-9 and TRBJ2-5; perhaps TRBD2 as D (6 bases). Germline V gives CDR1 SEHNR, CDR2 FQNEAQ (reference sequence). Trimming took off 1 base at V and 1 base at J, with 10 bases between the two ends. This CDR3 region has 15 residues.

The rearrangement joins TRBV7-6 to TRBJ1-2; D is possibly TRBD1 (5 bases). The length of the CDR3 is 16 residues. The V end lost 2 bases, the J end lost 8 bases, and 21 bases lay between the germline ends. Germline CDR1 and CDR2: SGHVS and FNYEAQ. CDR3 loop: CASSLPPKDGGGGYTF. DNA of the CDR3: TGTGCCAGCAGCTTACCCCCCAAAGATGGGGGAGGCGGCTACACCTTC.

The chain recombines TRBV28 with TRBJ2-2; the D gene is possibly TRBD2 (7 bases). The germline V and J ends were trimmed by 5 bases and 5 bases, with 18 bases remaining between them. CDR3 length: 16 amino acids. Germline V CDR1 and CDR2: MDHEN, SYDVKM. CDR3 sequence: CASSLPGGEDTGELFF. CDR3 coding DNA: TGTGCCAGCAGTCTCCCGGGGGGCGAGGATACCGGGGAGCTGTTTTTT.

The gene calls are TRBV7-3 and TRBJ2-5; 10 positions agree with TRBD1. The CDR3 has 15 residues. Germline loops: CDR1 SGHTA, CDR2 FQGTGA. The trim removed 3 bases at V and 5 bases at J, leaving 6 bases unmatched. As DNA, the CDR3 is TGTGCCAGCAGCTTGACAGGGGGCGCATATGAGACCCAGTACTTC. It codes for CASSLTGGAYETQYF.

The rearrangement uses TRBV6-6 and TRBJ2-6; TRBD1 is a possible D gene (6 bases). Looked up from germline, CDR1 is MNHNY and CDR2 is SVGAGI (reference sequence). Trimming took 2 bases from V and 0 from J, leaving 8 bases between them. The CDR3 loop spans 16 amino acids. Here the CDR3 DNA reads TGTGCCAGCAGTTACAGGACAGTCTCTGGGGCCAACGTCCTGACTTTC. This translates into CASSYRTVSGANVLTF.

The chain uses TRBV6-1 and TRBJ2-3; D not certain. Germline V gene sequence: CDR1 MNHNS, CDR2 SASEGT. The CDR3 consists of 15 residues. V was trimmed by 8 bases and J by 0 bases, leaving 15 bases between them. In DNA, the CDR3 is TGTGCCAGCTCACTTCCGAGGATAAGCACAGATACGCAGTATTTT. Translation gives CASSLPRISTDTQYF.

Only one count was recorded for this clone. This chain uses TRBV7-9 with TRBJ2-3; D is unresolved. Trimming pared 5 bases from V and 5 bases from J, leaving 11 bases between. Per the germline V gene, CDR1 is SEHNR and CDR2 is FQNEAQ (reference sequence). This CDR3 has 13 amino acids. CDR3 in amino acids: CASSPNSEDTQYF. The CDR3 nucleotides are TGTGCCAGCAGCCCCAACAGCGAAGATACGCAGTATTTT.